Sequencing of this T cell receptor (beta chain) was carried out in a study of T cell repertoires and HLA-DP antigens. Produced via immunoSEQ multiplex PCR; TCRdb's table is partial and in-frame only. The sample carries some 120,000 clones, over 90% recorded once. As for this clone: Its cognate antigen is unknown.

This CDR3 has 17 amino acids. The trim removed 0 bases at V and 1 base at J, leaving 7 bases unmatched. CDR1 is SGHRS and CDR2 is YFSETQ in the germline V gene. The V gene is TRBV5-1, the J gene TRBJ2-1; 7 nucleotides align to TRBD2. This sequence originates from a woman aged 18-29 years in good health and CMV-seronegative. Sequencing was performed on CD4+ T cells from PBMCs. The CDR3 here is CASSLAPGGGSYNEQFF. Written as DNA, the CDR3 is TGCGCCAGCAGCTTGGCTCCCGGGGGAGGGTCCTACAATGAGCAGTTCTTC. The full variable domain, its missing parts supplied by reference TRBV5-1 and TRBJ2-1, is KAGVTQTPRYLIKTRGQQVTLSCSPISGHRSVSWYQQTPGQGLQFLFEYFSETQRNKGNFPGRFSGRQFSNSRSEMNVSTLELGDSALYLCASSLAPGGGSYNEQFFGPGTRLTVL.